This TCR beta chain is drawn from a study of blood T cell repertoires in COVID-19. Study-wide context: The United States, Italy and Spain supplied acute and convalescent COVID-19 samples.

Germline V gene data show CDR1 as LGHDT and CDR2 as YNNKEL (reference sequence). The CDR3 is 14 amino acids. Trimming took 1 base from V and 7 from J, leaving 13 bases between them. Seattle participants joined during active infection and were tracked over time. Original analysis: Estimates of nucleated cell counts were drawn from the amplification of reference gene primers. Profiling relied on immunoSEQ multiplex PCR, and the TCRdb table lists in-frame clones only, not all of them. The DNA gave D and trimming, while V, J and clone size come from that table. The sample has 200,000 to 250,000 clones, more than 80% seen once.

The sequencing input was peripheral blood. This rearrangement joins TRBV3-1 (or the pseudogene TRBV3-2) to TRBJ1-1; D gene ambiguous. This clonotype originated in a woman aged 80 or older with COVID-19, enrolled during active disease. The CDR3 coding sequence is TGTGCCAGCAGCCAAGGTGCCCCTAGTGGTGAAGCTTTCTTT. Its protein is CASSQGAPSGEAFF.